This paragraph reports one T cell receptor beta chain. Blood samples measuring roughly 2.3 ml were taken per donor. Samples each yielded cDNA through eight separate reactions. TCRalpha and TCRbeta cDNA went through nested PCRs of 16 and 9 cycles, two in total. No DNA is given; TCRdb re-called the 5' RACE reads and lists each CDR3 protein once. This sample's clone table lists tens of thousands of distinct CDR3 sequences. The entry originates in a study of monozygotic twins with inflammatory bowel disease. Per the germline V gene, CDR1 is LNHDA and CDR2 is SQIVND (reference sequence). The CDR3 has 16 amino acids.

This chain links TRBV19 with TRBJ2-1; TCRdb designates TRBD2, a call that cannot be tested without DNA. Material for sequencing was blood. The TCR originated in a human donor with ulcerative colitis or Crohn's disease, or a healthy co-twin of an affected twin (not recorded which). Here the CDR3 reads CASSLEGLAGVPRLFF.